These T cell receptor beta chains were read from a single sample in a study of shared clonotypes between healthy human individuals. Data came from immunoSEQ multiplex PCR; TCRdb stores just in-frame clones and leaves some out. Here the sample spans about 700,000 clones, about 90% being singletons. Source material: naive CD8+ T cells sorted from blood. These receptors came from a man aged 25-40 years in good health. Both conserved end residues are part of each CDR3.

v_gene | CDR3aa
TRBV19 | CASSVGVTGRYEQYF
TRBV1 | CTSSPQRAFPTDTQYF
TRBV4-1 | CASSQTGTGDYEQYF
TRBV9 | CASFSGSGANVLTF
TRBV6-5 | CASSYEASGSGETQYF
TRBV7-2 | CASSSHTEVRETQYF
TRBV7-9 | CASSLTTGQYNEQFF
TRBV9 | CASSSQALLGETQYF
TRBV6-5 | CASSYFTQNTEAFF
TRBV29-1 | CSVTFLALGMDTQYF
TRBV28 | CASSAGVPLYDNEQFF
TRBV7-9 | CASSPRDVQETQYF
TRBV9 | CASRSRFGAEKLFF
TRBV10-2 | CASRTPDETGLYEQYF
TRBV7-6 | CASSLTGYEQYF
TRBV4-3 | CASSPRTGSYEAFF
TRBV5-1 | CASSLSRQGSYGYTF
TRBV9 | CASSGQEGGNEKLFF
TRBV7-7 | CASSLGQGSETQYF
TRBV6-5 | CASSLLAGPGNTIYF
TRBV19 | CASSRVLGAYEQYF
TRBV9 | CASSVTGVSTGELFF
TRBV19 | CASSVRTGSQSYEQYF
TRBV14 | CASSPPSTRGRPDEQFF
TRBV28 | CASSSNGGHLYNEQFF
TRBV27 | CASSFFSGQPYEQYF
TRBV7-9 | CASSPGESEADTQYF
TRBV29-1 | CSVQYLTAYEQYF
TRBV7-2 | CASSLGKGDSSSYEQYF
TRBV4-1 | CASSPLGGGPQVETQYF
TRBV5-1 | CASSSLQDSYEQYF
TRBV10-1 | CASRNGFRLAETYEQYF
TRBV7-6 | CASSLELAGSQETQYF
TRBV27 | CASSGRVDAYNEQFF
TRBV11-2 | CASSWTRASGYEQYF
TRBV4-1 | CASSQGMGNQPQHF
TRBV14 | CASSQGTFYEQYF
TRBV10-1 | CASSDGAGRDEQYF
TRBV18 | CASSPPYAAGEAFF
TRBV7-9 | CASSPNTRDEQYF
TRBV2 | CAGNAGPGQPQHF
TRBV6-1 | CASKPNGKLFF
TRBV7-9 | CASSSQYAGNEQFF
TRBV7-6 | CASSLVIADEQFF
TRBV29-1 | CSVVDVGRGSGELFF
TRBV2 | CASRDRVLIQPQHF
TRBV5-1 | CASSWSYYTEAFF
TRBV4-1 | CASSQDEGYAREQYF
TRBV27 | CASSPGLLNEQFF
TRBV19 | CASSPTGTPRNEQFF
TRBV2 | CASRSLFDVGEYNEQFF
TRBV6-1 | CASNRLGYTEAFF
TRBV5-4 | CASSFFDEQFF